This TCR beta chain was sequenced for a study of blood T cell repertoires in COVID-19. Method: immunoSEQ multiplex PCR; TCRdb's copy keeps in-frame clones and lacks some. The table records tens of thousands of clones, around 85% of them present only once. Trimming pared 4 bases from V and 2 bases from J, leaving 10 bases between. This CDR3 is 14 amino acids long. Germline V CDR1 and CDR2: SGHDT, YYEEEE. Sequenced material: peripheral blood. This chain connects TRBV5-6 to TRBJ1-5, with D unresolved. This clonotype was sampled from a human donor with acute or convalescent COVID-19. The donor label of this sample is uncertain. The CDR3 DNA sequence: TGTGCCAGCAGCCGCTGGGGAGGCAATCAGCCCCAGCATTTT. It encodes CASSRWGGNQPQHF.